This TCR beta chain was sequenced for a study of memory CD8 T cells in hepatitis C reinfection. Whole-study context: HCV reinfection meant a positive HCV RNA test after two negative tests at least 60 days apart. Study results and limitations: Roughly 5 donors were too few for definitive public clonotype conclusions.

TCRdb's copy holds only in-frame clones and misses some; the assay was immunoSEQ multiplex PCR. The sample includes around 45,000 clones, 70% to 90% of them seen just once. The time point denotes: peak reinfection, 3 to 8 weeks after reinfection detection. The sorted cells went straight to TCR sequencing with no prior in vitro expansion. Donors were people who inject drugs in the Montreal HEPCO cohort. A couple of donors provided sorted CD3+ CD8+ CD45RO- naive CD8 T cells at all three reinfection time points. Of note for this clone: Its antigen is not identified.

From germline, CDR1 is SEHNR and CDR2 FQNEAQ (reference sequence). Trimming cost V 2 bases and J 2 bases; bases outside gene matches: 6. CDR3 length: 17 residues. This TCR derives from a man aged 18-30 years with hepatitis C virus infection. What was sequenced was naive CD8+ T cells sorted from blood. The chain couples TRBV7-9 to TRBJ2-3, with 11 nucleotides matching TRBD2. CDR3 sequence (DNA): TGTGCCAGCAGCTTATCACTAGCGGGGGATCTCACAGATACGCAGTATTTT. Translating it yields CASSLSLAGDLTDTQYF.